These 27 T cell receptor beta chains were sequenced from one sample in a study of cytomegalovirus exposure and HLA in healthy donors. Researchers ran the PCR with 60 Vbeta and 13 Jbeta primers. Only in-frame clones appear in the TCRdb table, and some are missing; sequencing was by immunoSEQ multiplex PCR. The data hold about 120,000 clones, with 77% observed a single time. The sample was PBMCs. These receptors were obtained from a man in his forties in good health and CMV-seropositive.

J is TRBJ2-1 and V is TRBV6-5; weak D call: TRBD1 (5 bases). The V gene's germline CDR1 is MNHEY and CDR2 SVGAGI. Trimming stripped 4 bases from V and 4 bases from J, with 11 bases between. There are 14 residues in the CDR3. The CDR3 nucleotides read TGTGCCAGCAGTTTGGGGCATGGGTACAATGAGCAGTTCTTC. It codes for CASSLGHGYNEQFF.

This chain links TRBV11-3 with TRBJ2-3; possible D gene TRBD1, 6 bases. The V and J ends lost 5 bases and 1 base respectively, with 10 bases between them. This CDR3 is 14 amino acids long. Germline assignment: CDR1 SGHNT and CDR2 YENEEA. The CDR3 reads CASSGGPRTDTQYF. CDR3 nucleotide sequence: TGTGCCAGCAGCGGGGGCCCCCGCACAGATACGCAGTATTTT.

V gene TRBV27 combines with J gene TRBJ2-7; 10 nucleotides line up with TRBD1. Germline-derived CDR1 and CDR2 are MNHEY and SMNVEV (reference sequence). CDR3 length equals 15 residues. Trimming removed 1 base from V and 1 base from J; junction bases left unmatched: 1. The CDR3 protein is CASSLWGQGSYEQYF. CDR3 nucleotides: TGTGCCAGCAGTTTATGGGGACAGGGGTCCTACGAGCAGTACTTC.

This clone has just one count. The chain is built from TRBV9 and TRBJ1-6, with D hard to call. Germline values: CDR1 SGDLS, CDR2 YYNGEE. V was trimmed by 4 bases and J by 9 bases, leaving 17 bases between them. The CDR3 extends over 15 amino acids. CDR3 amino acids: CASSPFEEVFSPLHF. In nucleotides, the CDR3 is TGTGCCAGCAGCCCCTTTGAGGAGGTATTTTCACCCCTCCACTTT.

This sequence joins TRBV25-1 and TRBJ2-7; TRBD2 aligns across 11 bases. V lost 6 bases, J lost 4 bases, and 8 bases stayed unmatched. The CDR3 is made up of 15 amino acids. Germline V CDR1 and CDR2: MGHDK, SYGVNS. CDR3 nucleotide sequence: TGTGCCAGCAGCTCTTGGCTAGCGGGGGGTTACGAGCAGTACTTC. It is translated as CASSSWLAGGYEQYF.

The genes are TRBV2 and TRBJ1-6, with 7 bases matching TRBD1. Per the germline V gene, CDR1 is SNHLY and CDR2 is FYNNEI. After removal of 6 bases from V and 7 bases from J, the junction contained 6 bases not matched to a gene. The CDR3 consists of 14 residues. CDR3 amino acids: CASSPGQRNSPLHF. CDR3 in DNA: TGTGCCAGCAGCCCGGGACAGCGGAATTCACCCCTCCACTTT.

V is TRBV2 and J is TRBJ1-5; tentatively, D is TRBD1 (5 bases). Trimming cost V 7 bases and J 2 bases, with 12 bases left between them. CDR3 length equals 14 residues. Germline V CDR1 and CDR2: SNHLY, FYNNEI. As DNA, the CDR3 is TGTGCCAGCACCCGGCAGGGCGGCAATCAGCCCCAGCATTTT. This sequence encodes CASTRQGGNQPQHF.

This clone was seen a few times. This chain joins TRBV5-8 and TRBJ1-1; D not certain. The CDR3 contains 13 residues. Germline V gives CDR1 SGHTS, CDR2 YDEGEE. V lost 4 bases and J 1 base, leaving 8 bases between the germline ends. CDR3: CASSLAGNTEAFF. The CDR3 DNA follows: TGTGCCAGCAGCCTAGCAGGGAACACTGAAGCTTTCTTT.

The chain is built from TRBV6-1 and TRBJ1-6, with D possibly matching TRBD1 (5 bases). This CDR3 is built from 13 residues. Germline CDR1 and CDR2: MNHNS and SASEGT. Deletions cut 6 bases from V and 7 bases from J, with 10 bases between. This CDR3 reads CASRRGTNSPLHF. The CDR3 DNA is TGTGCCAGCAGGCGGGGGACGAATTCACCCCTCCACTTT.

There are a few counts of this clone. V and J are TRBV9 and TRBJ1-2, with TRBD1 matching over 8 bases. Unmatched junction bases numbered 2, after V lost 0 bases and J lost 4 bases. Per germline, CDR1 SGDLS and CDR2 YYNGEE. The CDR3 extends over 14 amino acids. CDR3: CASSVGTGTYGYTF. The CDR3 coding sequence is TGTGCCAGCAGCGTAGGGACAGGGACCTATGGCTACACCTTC.

V is TRBV1 and J is TRBJ1-5; TRBD1 is the table's D call and was not checked against the DNA. TRBV1 is classified as a pseudogene. CDR3 length equals 18 residues. The CDR3 DNA reads TGCACCAGCAGCCAAGATTCCCAGGGTGGTCGTGACAATCAGCCCCAGCATTTT. Its translation: CTSSQDSQGGRDNQPQHF.

V usage is TRBV11-1 and J usage is TRBJ1-3, with D tentatively TRBD1 (5 bases). The V end was cut by 1 base, the J end by 0 bases, with 13 bases between. Germline lookup yields CDR1 SGHAT and CDR2 FQDESV (reference sequence). This CDR3 spans 17 amino acids. CDR3 in DNA: TGTGCCAGCAGCTTAGATACAGGACACTTCTCTGGAAACACCATATATTTT. The encoded protein is CASSLDTGHFSGNTIYF.

This chain links TRBV5-1 with TRBJ2-5; 7 bases are a match to TRBD1. The V and J ends lost 0 bases and 5 bases, in that order; junction bases with no gene match: 10. The CDR3 sequence is 16 residues long. Germline-derived CDR1 and CDR2 are SGHRS and YFSETQ. The CDR3 DNA is TGCGCCAGCAGCTTGGGGGCCCGGGGACAGACGGAGACCCAGTACTTC. It encodes CASSLGARGQTETQYF.

This clone was picked up a small number of times. The chain uses TRBV18 and TRBJ1-1; possible D gene TRBD1, 5 bases. CDR3 length equals 16 residues. Germline assignment: CDR1 KGHSH and CDR2 LQKENI. Between the trimmed V and J ends, which lost 6 bases and 0 bases, there was a span of 17 bases. The CDR3 DNA sequence: TGTGCCAGCTCCCCCGGGGACTTTGGACTGAACACTGAAGCTTTCTTT. As protein: CASSPGDFGLNTEAFF. The whole variable domain, remainder taken from reference TRBV18 and TRBJ1-1, is NAGVMQNPRHLVRRRGQEARLRCSPMKGHSHVYWYRQLPEEGLKFMVYLQKENIIDESGMPKERFSAEFPKEGPSILRIQQVVRGDSAAYFCASSPGDFGLNTEAFFGQGTRLTVV.

V gene TRBV4-1 combines with J gene TRBJ1-4; a weak D match, TRBD1 (5 bases). Germline CDR1 is MGHRA and CDR2 is YSYEKL. The CDR3 length is 14 residues. Trimming stripped 4 bases from V and 4 bases from J, with 10 bases between. CDR3 nucleotides: TGCGCCAGCAGCCCGACAGCGCTTAATGAAAAACTGTTTTTT. Amino acids: CASSPTALNEKLFF.

This chain joins TRBV6-4 and TRBJ1-2, with D possibly matching TRBD1 (6 bases). The V gene's germline CDR1 is MRHNA and CDR2 SNTAGT. The CDR3 consists of 18 residues. V was trimmed by 3 bases and J by 4 bases, leaving 24 bases between them. The CDR3 coding sequence is TGTGCCAGCAGTGATTCGGGGCAAACCGGGGGGCGCAGCTATGGCTACACCTTC. Encoded protein: CASSDSGQTGGRSYGYTF.

This clone was seen a single time. The chain couples TRBV7-2 to TRBJ2-1; 10 bases align to TRBD2. Germline V gene lookup returns CDR1 SGHTA and CDR2 FQGNSA. This CDR3 contains 16 residues. Trimming at V came to 4 bases and at J to 7 bases, leaving 10 bases not matched to a gene. For the CDR3, the DNA is TGTGCCAGCAGCTACCAAGCGGGGGGGCCTCGGAATGAGCAGTTCTTC. This translates into CASSYQAGGPRNEQFF.

A few counts support this clone. The V gene is TRBV7-8, the J gene TRBJ2-5; D may be TRBD1 (5 bases). Germline loops: CDR1 SGHVS, CDR2 FQNEAQ. Trimming left V 2 bases short and J 5 bases short, with 12 bases between. The CDR3 extends over 14 amino acids. CDR3 coding DNA: TGTGCCAGCAGCTTATGGACAACCAGGGAGACCCAGTACTTC. It encodes CASSLWTTRETQYF.

The chain couples TRBV5-4 to TRBJ2-5, with D perhaps matching TRBD1 (6 bases). CDR3 size: 14 residues. Trimming pared 4 bases from V and 4 bases from J, leaving 14 bases between. Germline V gene sequence: CDR1 SGHNT, CDR2 YYREEE (reference sequence). The CDR3 DNA is TGTGCCAGCAGCCGAGGGGGTTTGGTAGAGACCCAGTACTTC. This sequence encodes CASSRGGLVETQYF.

This clone was seen a few times. Other DNA sequences in the sample encode the same CDR3. V gene TRBV14 combines with J gene TRBJ1-6; D not resolved. Trimming left V 1 base short and J 9 bases short, with 7 bases between. The CDR3 consists of 13 residues. Germline CDR1 is SGHDN and CDR2 is FVKESK. CDR3 in DNA: TGTGCCAGCAGCCAAGTTTCAGGTTCACCCCTCCACTTT. Protein product: CASSQVSGSPLHF.

The chain carries TRBV18 and TRBJ2-7; 8 nucleotides match TRBD1. Germline CDR1 KGHSH, CDR2 LQKENI. The length of the CDR3 is 15 residues. J lost 6 bases, V lost 3 bases, and 10 bases had no gene match. CDR3 residues: CASSPVTGDPLEQYF. The CDR3 DNA reads TGTGCCAGCTCACCCGTGACAGGGGACCCACTCGAGCAGTACTTC. The full variable domain, with the rest looked up from reference TRBV18 and TRBJ2-7, is NAGVMQNPRHLVRRRGQEARLRCSPMKGHSHVYWYRQLPEEGLKFMVYLQKENIIDESGMPKERFSAEFPKEGPSILRIQQVVRGDSAAYFCASSPVTGDPLEQYFGPGTRLTVT.

This clone was seen a handful of times. V is TRBV5-1 and J is TRBJ2-2; maybe TRBD2 (5 bases). Germline CDR1 reads SGHRS; CDR2 reads YFSETQ. The CDR3 is 15 residues long. Trimming removed 0 bases from V and 1 base from J, with 7 bases in between. CDR3 loop: CASSLGGRNTGELFF. CDR3 nucleotides: TGCGCCAGCAGCTTGGGTGGGAGGAACACCGGGGAGCTGTTTTTT. The full variable domain, rest sourced from reference TRBV5-1 and TRBJ2-2, is KAGVTQTPRYLIKTRGQQVTLSCSPISGHRSVSWYQQTPGQGLQFLFEYFSETQRNKGNFPGRFSGRQFSNSRSEMNVSTLELGDSALYLCASSLGGRNTGELFFGEGSRLTVL.

The chain combines TRBV2 with TRBJ1-5; TRBD1 aligns across 7 bases. J lost 4 bases, V lost 3 bases, and 3 bases had no gene match. This CDR3 has 14 residues. Looked up from germline, CDR1 is SNHLY and CDR2 is FYNNEI. CDR3 residues: CASSERGQNQPQHF. Here the CDR3 DNA reads TGTGCCAGCAGTGAGAGGGGGCAGAATCAGCCCCAGCATTTT.

The chain carries TRBV6-6 and TRBJ1-5, with D uncertain. The CDR3 spans 13 residues. The germline V gene encodes CDR1 MNHNY and CDR2 SVGAGI (reference sequence). V shed 2 bases and J shed 4 bases, with 6 bases lying between them. The CDR3 DNA is TGTGCCAGCAGTTACCGGAGGAATCAGCCCCAGCATTTT. Translating gives CASSYRRNQPQHF.

A note on this clone: Relative to the germline gene, one junction end is altered; a read error may explain this. The chain combines TRBV7-7 with TRBJ2-3; TRBD2 is a possible D gene (6 bases). The CDR3 consists of 15 residues. CDR1 is SSHAT and CDR2 is FNYEAQ in the germline V gene (reference sequence). CDR3 sequence (DNA): TGTGCTAGCAGCTTAGGGACCGGGCGGGAAGGTACGCAGTATTTT. It codes for CASSLGTGREGTQYF.

The chain combines TRBV28 with TRBJ2-5, with TRBD1 matching 9 bases. CDR3 length: 16 residues. The V gene end was trimmed by 2 bases and the J gene end by 1 base; junction bases not matched to a gene: 5. The germline CDR1 and CDR2 sequences are MDHEN and SYDVKM. The CDR3 DNA follows: TGTGCCAGCAGTTTAGAGTCGGGACAGGGCCAAGAGACCCAGTACTTC. Protein: CASSLESGQGQETQYF.

The chain employs TRBV5-6 and TRBJ1-6, with 7 bases lining up with TRBD1. Germline V gene lookup returns CDR1 SGHDT and CDR2 YYEEEE. After removal of 2 bases from V and 0 bases from J, the junction contained 2 bases not matched to a gene. This CDR3 has 16 amino acids. CDR3 loop: CASSFGTASYNSPLHF. CDR3 bases: TGTGCCAGCAGCTTCGGGACAGCCTCCTATAATTCACCCCTCCACTTT.